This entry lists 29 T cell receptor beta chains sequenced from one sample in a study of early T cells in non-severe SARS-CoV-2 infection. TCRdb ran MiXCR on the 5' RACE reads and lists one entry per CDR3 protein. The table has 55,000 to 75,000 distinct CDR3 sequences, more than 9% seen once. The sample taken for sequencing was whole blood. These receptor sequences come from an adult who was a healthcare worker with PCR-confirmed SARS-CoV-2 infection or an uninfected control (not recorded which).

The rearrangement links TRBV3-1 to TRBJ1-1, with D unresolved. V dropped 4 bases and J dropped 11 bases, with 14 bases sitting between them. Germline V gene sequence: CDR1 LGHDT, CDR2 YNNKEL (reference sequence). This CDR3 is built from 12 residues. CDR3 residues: CASSPGRAGAFF. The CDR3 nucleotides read TGTGCCAGCAGCCCTGGTCGGGCCGGGGCTTTCTTT.

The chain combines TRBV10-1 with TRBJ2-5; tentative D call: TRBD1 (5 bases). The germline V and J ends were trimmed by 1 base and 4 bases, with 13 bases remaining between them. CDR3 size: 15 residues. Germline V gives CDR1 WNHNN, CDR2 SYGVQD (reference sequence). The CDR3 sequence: CASSELQDVGETQYF. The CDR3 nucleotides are TGCGCCAGCAGTGAGTTACAGGATGTAGGAGAGACCCAGTACTTC.

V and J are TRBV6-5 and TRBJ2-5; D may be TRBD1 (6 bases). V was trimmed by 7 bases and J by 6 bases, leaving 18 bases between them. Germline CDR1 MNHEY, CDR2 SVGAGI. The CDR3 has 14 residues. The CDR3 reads CASTPAGAVKTQYF. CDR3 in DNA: TGTGCCAGCACCCCCGCAGGGGCCGTAAAGACCCAGTACTTC.

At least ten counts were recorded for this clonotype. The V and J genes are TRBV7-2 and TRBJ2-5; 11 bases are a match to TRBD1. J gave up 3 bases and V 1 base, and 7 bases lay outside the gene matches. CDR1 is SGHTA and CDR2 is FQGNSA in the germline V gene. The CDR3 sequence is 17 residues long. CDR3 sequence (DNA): TGTGCCAGCAGCTTAGGTCGCGGGACAGGGGGTGAAGAGACCCAGTACTTC. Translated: CASSLGRGTGGEETQYF.

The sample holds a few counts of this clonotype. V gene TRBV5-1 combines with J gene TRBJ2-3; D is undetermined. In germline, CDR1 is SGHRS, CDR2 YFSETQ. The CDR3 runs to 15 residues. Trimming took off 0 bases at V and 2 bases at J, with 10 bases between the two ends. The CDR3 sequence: CASSLAGLPTDTQYF. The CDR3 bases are TGCGCCAGCAGCTTGGCCGGGTTACCCACAGATACGCAGTATTTT.

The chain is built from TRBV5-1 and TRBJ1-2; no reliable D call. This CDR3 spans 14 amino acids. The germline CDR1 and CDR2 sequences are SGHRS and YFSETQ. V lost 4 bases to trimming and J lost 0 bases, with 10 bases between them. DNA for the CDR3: TGCGCCAGCAGCACGTCCCATCCTAACTATGGCTACACCTTC. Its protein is CASSTSHPNYGYTF.

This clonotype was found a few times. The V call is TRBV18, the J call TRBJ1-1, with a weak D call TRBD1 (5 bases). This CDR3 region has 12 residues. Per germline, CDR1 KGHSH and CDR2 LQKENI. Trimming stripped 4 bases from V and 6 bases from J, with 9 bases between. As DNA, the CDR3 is TGTGCCAGCTCACAGGGGAGCGCTGAAGCTTTCTTT. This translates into CASSQGSAEAFF. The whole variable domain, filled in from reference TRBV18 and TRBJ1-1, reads NAGVMQNPRHLVRRRGQEARLRCSPMKGHSHVYWYRQLPEEGLKFMVYLQKENIIDESGMPKERFSAEFPKEGPSILRIQQVVRGDSAAYFCASSQGSAEAFFGQGTRLTVV.

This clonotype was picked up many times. In DNA, the CDR3 is TGCAGTGCGAGCGCCGACGGGCGAGGACGAGTGTTCTTT. Translated, it gives CSASADGRGRVFF. The chain joins TRBV20-1 to TRBJ1-1, with D unclear. This CDR3 region has 13 residues. Germline V gene lookup returns CDR1 DFQATT and CDR2 SNEGSKA (reference sequence). Trimming cost V 6 bases and J 14 bases, with 25 bases left between them.

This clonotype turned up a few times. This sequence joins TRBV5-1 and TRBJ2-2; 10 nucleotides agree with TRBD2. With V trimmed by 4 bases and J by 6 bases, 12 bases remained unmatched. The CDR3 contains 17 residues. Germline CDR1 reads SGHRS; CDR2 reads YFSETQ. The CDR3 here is CASSGGAASGGAGELFF. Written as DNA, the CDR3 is TGCGCCAGCAGCGGAGGCGCCGCTAGCGGGGGAGCCGGGGAGCTGTTTTTT.

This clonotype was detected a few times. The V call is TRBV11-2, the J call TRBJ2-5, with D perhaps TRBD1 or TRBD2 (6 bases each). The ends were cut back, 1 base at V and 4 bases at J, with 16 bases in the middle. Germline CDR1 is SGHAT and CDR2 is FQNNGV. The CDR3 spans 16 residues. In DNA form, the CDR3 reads TGTGCCAGCAGCTTAGTTGCCGGGGGCGGGGTAGAGACCCAGTACTTC. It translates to CASSLVAGGGVETQYF. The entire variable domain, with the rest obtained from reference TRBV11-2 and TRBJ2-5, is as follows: EAGVAQSPRYKIIEKRQSVAFWCNPISGHATLYWYQQILGQGPKLLIQFQNNGVVDDSQLPKDRFSAERLKGVDSTLKIQPAKLEDSAVYLCASSLVAGGGVETQYFGPGTRLLVL.

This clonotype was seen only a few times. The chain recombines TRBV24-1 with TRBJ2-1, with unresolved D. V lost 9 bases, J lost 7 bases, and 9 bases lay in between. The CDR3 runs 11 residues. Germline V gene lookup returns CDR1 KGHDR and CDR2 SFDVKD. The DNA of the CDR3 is TGTGCCACCGAGAGTCGAAATGAGCAGTTCTTC. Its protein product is CATESRNEQFF.

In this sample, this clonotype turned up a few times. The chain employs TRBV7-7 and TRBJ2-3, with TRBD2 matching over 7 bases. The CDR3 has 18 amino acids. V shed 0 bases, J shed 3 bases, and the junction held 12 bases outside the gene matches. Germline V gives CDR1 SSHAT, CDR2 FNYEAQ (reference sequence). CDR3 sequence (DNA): TGTGCCAGCAGCTTAGCGGGATTGGCGGGGGATCCTACAGATACGCAGTATTTT. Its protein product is CASSLAGLAGDPTDTQYF. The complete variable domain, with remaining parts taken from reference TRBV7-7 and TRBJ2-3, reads GAGVSQSPRYKVTKRGQDVTLRCDPISSHATLYWYQQALGQGPEFLTYFNYEAQPDKSGLPSDRFSAERPEGSISTLTIQRTEQRDSAMYRCASSLAGLAGDPTDTQYFGPGTRLTVL.

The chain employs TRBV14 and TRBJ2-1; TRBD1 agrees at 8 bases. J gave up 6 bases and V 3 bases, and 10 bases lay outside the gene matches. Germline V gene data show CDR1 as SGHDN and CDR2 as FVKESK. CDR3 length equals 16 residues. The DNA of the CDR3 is TGTGCCAGCAGCCATATCGGACAGGGATTCGGCAATGAGCAGTTCTTC. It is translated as CASSHIGQGFGNEQFF.

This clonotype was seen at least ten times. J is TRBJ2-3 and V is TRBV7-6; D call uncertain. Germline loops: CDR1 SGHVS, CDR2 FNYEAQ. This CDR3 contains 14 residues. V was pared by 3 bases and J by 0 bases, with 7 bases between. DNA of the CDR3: TGTGCCAGCAGCTTCACAAGTAGCACAGATACGCAGTATTTT. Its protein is CASSFTSSTDTQYF.

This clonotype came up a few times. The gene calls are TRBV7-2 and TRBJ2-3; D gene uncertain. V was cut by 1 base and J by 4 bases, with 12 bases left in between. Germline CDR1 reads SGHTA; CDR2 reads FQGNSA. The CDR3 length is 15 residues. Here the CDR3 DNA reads TGTGCCAGCAGCTTAGTAGGGTTACTGCCAGATACGCAGTATTTT. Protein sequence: CASSLVGLLPDTQYF.

CDR3 sequence (DNA): TGTGCCAGCAGTGAGGGGACAGGGACAAAAGGCTACACCTTC. Residues: CASSEGTGTKGYTF. J is TRBJ1-2 and V is TRBV2; 9 bases align to TRBD1. This CDR3 has 14 amino acids. Germline assignment: CDR1 SNHLY and CDR2 FYNNEI. The V and J ends lost 3 bases and 8 bases, in that order; junction bases with no gene match: 7.

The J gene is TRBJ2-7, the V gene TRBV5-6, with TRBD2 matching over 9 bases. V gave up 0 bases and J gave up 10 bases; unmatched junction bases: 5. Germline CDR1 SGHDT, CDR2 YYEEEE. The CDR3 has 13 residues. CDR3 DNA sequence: TGTGCCAGCAGCTTGGCTAGCGGGATTACTCAGTACGTC. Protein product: CASSLASGITQYV.

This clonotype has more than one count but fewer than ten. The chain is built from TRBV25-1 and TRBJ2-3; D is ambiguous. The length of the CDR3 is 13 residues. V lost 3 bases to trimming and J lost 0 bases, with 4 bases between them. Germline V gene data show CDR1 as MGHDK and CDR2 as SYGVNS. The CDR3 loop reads CASSEASTDTQYF. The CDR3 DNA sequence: TGTGCCAGCAGTGAGGCAAGCACAGATACGCAGTATTTT.

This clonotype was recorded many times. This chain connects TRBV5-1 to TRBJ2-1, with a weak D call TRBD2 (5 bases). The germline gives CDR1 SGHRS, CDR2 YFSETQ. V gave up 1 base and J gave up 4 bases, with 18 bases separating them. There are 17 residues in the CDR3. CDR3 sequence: CASSLLGWATTYNEQFF. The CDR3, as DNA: TGCGCCAGCAGCTTGTTAGGGTGGGCGACTACATACAATGAGCAGTTCTTC.

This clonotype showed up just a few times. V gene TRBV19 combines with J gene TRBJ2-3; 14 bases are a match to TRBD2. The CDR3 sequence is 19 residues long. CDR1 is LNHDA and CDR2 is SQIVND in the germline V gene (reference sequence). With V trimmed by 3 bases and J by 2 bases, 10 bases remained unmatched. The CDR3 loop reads CASSMRLAGGTLATDTQYF. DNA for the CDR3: TGTGCCAGTAGTATGAGACTAGCGGGGGGGACCTTGGCCACAGATACGCAGTATTTT.

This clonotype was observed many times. CDR3 loop: CASSAGTGYNEQFF. CDR3 DNA: TGTGCCAGCAGCGCCGGGACAGGATACAATGAGCAGTTCTTC. This chain joins TRBV14 and TRBJ2-1, with 8 bases that match TRBD1. V was clipped by 5 bases and J by 4 bases; unmatched bases: 4. The germline CDR1 and CDR2 sequences are SGHDN and FVKESK. The CDR3 has 14 residues.

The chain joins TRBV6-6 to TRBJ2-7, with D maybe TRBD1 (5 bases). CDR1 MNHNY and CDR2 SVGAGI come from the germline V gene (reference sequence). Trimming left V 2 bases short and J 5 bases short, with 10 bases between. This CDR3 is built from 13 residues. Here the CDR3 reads CASSYLRAHEQYV. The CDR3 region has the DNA TGTGCCAGCAGTTACCTCAGGGCCCACGAGCAGTACGTC.

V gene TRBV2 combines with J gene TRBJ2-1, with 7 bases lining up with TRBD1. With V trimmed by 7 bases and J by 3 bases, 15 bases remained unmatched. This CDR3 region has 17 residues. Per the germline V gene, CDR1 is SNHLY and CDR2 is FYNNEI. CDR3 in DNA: TGTGCCAGCATGGTAAAACTTACGGGACAGCTCTACAATGAGCAGTTCTTC. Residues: CASMVKLTGQLYNEQFF. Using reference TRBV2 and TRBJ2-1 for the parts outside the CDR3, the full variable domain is EPEVTQTPSHQVTQMGQEVILRCVPISNHLYFYWYRQILGQKVEFLVSFYNNEISEKSEIFDDQFSVERPDGSNFTLKIRSTKLEDSAMYFCASMVKLTGQLYNEQFFGPGTRLTVL.

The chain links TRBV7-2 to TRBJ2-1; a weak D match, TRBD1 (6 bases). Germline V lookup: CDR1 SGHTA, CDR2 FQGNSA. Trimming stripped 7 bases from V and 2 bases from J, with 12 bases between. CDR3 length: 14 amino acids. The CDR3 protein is CASNTQGAYNEQFF. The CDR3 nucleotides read TGTGCCAGCAACACACAGGGAGCCTACAATGAGCAGTTCTTC.

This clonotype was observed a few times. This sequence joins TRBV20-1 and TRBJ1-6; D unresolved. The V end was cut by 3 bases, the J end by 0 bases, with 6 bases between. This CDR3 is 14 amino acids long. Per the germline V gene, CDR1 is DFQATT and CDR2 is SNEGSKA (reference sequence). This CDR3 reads CSARSNSYNSPLHF. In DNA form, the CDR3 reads TGCAGTGCTAGGTCTAACTCCTATAATTCACCCCTCCACTTT.

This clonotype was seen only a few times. The CDR3 DNA is TGTGCCAGCAGTTACTCAAAGAATAGCAATCAGCCCCAGCATTTT. Translating gives CASSYSKNSNQPQHF. The chain combines TRBV6-6 with TRBJ1-5, with D hard to call. CDR1 and CDR2 (germline): MNHNY, SVGAGI (reference sequence). Between the trimmed V and J ends, which lost 0 bases and 0 bases, there was a span of 6 bases. The CDR3 runs 15 residues.

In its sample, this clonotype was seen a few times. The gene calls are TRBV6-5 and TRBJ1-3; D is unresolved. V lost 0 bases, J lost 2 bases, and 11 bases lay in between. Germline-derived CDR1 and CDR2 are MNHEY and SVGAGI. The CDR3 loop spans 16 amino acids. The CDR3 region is CASSYSERVAGNTIYF. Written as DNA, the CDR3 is TGTGCCAGCAGTTACTCAGAGAGGGTAGCTGGAAACACCATATATTTT.

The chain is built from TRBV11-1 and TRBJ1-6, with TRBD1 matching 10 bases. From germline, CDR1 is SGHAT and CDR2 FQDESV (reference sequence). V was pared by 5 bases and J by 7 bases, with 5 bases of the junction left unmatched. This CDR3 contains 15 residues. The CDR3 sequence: CASSPDRGQNSPLHF. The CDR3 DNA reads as TGTGCCAGCAGCCCCGACAGGGGGCAGAATTCACCCCTCCACTTT.

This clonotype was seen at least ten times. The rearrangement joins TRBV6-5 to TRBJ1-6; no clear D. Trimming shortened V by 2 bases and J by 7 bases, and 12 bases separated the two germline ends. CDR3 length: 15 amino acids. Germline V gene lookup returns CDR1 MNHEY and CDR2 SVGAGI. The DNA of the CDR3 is TGTGCCAGCAGTTACGACCCAGTCCAAAATTCACCCCTCCACTTT. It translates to CASSYDPVQNSPLHF.